This T cell receptor (beta chain) originates from a study of shared clonotypes between healthy human individuals. Overall study results and limits: Naive subsets usually exceeded memory subsets in estimated richness.

There were only Caucasian adults among the donors, and all lived in Nashville, Tennessee. CD4+ cells yielded CD45RA+ naive and CD45RA-negative memory subsets. The CDR3 has 16 residues. Germline CDR1 reads SGHRS; CDR2 reads YFSETQ. V was pared by 0 bases and J by 2 bases, with 14 bases between. This clone has only a few counts. Its target is not known. This table comes from immunoSEQ multiplex PCR, and its TCRdb copy is limited to in-frame clones, with some not included. Of about 1.1 million clones listed, 60% to 85% are singletons. Sequenced: memory CD4+ T cells from PBMCs. Described subset: CD45RA-negative fraction. V gene TRBV5-1 combines with J gene TRBJ1-2; D is unresolved. The receptor was isolated from a man aged 18 to 30 in good health. Some clones in this sample may be carry-over from other donors' samples. CDR3 sequence reads: CASSLGLETPNYGYTF. DNA of the CDR3: TGCGCCAGCAGCTTGGGTCTGGAGACACCCAACTATGGCTACACCTTC.